What follows describes a single T cell receptor (beta chain). Its antigen is unidentified. The data were taken from a study of siplizumab effects on memory and regulatory T cells. Study-level points and caveats: The study found that mappable alloreactive CD4+ clones averaged roughly 75% Treg-derived with siplizumab and 25% to 30% in controls. Assignment to unstimulated subsets succeeded for only a minor fraction of the alloreactive clones.

Some clones are missing from TCRdb's copy, which holds only in-frame ones; the method was immunoSEQ multiplex PCR. The profile shows nearly 95,000 clones, about 93% of them singletons. This receptor was identified in a human donor in good health. Sequenced input: non-Treg CD4+ T cells sorted from blood.

The CDR3 coding sequence is TGTGCCATCAGTACCGGGACAACCTACGAGCAGTACTTC. Translated: CAISTGTTYEQYF. This rearrangement joins TRBV10-3 to TRBJ2-7; D is possibly TRBD1 (6 bases). Germline loops: CDR1 ENHRY, CDR2 SYGVKD. Deletions cut 5 bases from V and 2 bases from J, with 10 bases between. The CDR3 is 13 amino acids.